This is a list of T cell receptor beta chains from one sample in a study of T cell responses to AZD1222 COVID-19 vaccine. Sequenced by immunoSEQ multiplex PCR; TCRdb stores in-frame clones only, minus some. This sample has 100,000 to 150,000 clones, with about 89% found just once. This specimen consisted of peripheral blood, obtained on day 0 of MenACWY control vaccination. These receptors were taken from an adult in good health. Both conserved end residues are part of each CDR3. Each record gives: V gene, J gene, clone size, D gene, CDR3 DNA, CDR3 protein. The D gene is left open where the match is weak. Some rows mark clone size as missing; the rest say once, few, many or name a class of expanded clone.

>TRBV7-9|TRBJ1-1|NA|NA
TGTGCCAGCAGCTTAGACACTCTGATGATGAACACTGAAGCTTTCTTT
CASSLDTLMMNTEAFF
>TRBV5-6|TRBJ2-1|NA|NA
TGTGCCAGCAGAAAGGGGGAGGGCCCTGAGTTCTTC
CASRKGEGPEFF
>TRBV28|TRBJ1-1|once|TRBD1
TGTGCCAGCAGTTCCCCGGGGACAGGGAGGGCTTTCTTT
CASSSPGTGRAFF
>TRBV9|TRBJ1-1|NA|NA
TGTGCCAGTAGCGGCGAGCCAGGGAACACTGAAGCTTTCTTT
CASSGEPGNTEAFF
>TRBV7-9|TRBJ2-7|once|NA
TGTGCCAGCAGCTTTGGTCAGGGCTCCTACGAGCAGTACTTC
CASSFGQGSYEQYF
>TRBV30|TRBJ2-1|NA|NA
TGTGCCTGGCCGTGGGGCCGGCGCAATGAGCAGTTCTTC
CAWPWGRRNEQFF
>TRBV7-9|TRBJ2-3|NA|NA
TGTGCCAGCAGCCCACGTGGTAGGATCACAGATACGCAGTATTTT
CASSPRGRITDTQYF
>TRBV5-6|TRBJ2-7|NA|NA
TGTGCCAGCAGCTTCTACAACCGCGAGCTCTCCTACGAGCAGTACTTC
CASSFYNRELSYEQYF
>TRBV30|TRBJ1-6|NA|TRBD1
TGTGCCTGGGTGGGACAGTTAAATTCACCCCTCCACTTT
CAWVGQLNSPLHF
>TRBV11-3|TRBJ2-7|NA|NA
TGTGCCAGCACGGGCCTGCCCTACGAGCAGTACTTC
CASTGLPYEQYF
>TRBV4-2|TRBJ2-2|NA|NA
TGTGCCAGCAGCCCATCCCCGGGACAGAACACCGGGGAGCTGTTTTTT
CASSPSPGQNTGELFF
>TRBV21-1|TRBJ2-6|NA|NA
TGTGCCAGCAGCGGGACAGGCTCTGGGGCCAACGTCCTGACTTTC
CASSGTGSGANVLTF
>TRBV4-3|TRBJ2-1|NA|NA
TGCGCCAGCAGCCAAGAGTTCATGGAAAGGGAGCAGTTCTTC
CASSQEFMEREQFF
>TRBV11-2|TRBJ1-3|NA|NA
TGTGCCAGCAGCGACCTGCGGGGAAACACCATATATTTT
CASSDLRGNTIYF
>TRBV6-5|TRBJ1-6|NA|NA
TGTGCCAGCACCCTGACGAACTACTCACCCCTCCACTTT
CASTLTNYSPLHF
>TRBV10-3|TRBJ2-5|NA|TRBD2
TGTGCCATCAGCCGGCAGGGAGGGGTCCAAGAGACCCAGTACTTC
CAISRQGGVQETQYF
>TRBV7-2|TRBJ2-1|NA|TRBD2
TGTGCCAGCACCTCCGTCCTGGCGGGAGGGAGTTTAAGGAATGAGCAGTTCTTC
CASTSVLAGGSLRNEQFF
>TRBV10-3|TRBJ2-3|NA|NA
TGTGCCATCAGCTTCACAGATACGCAGTATTTT
CAISFTDTQYF
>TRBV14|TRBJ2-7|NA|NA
TGTGCCAGCAGCCCCCTTCGTTCCTACGAGCAGTACTTC
CASSPLRSYEQYF
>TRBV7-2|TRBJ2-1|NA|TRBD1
TGTGCCAGCAGATCCCCGGGACAGGCGTACAATGAGCAGTTCTTC
CASRSPGQAYNEQFF
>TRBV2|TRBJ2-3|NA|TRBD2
TGTGCCGGTGTGGCGGGAGTGAGGGCAGATACGCAGTATTTT
CAGVAGVRADTQYF
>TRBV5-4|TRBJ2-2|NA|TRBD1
TGTGCCAGCAGCTTTCCGGGACAGGGGGCCCTGAACACCGGGGAGCTGTTTTTT
CASSFPGQGALNTGELFF
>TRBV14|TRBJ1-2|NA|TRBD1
TGTGCCAGCAGCCCGGGACAGGGGTTTGGCTACACCTTC
CASSPGQGFGYTF
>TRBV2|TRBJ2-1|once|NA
TGTGCCAGCGGGGACTCCTACAATGAGCAGTTCTTC
CASGDSYNEQFF